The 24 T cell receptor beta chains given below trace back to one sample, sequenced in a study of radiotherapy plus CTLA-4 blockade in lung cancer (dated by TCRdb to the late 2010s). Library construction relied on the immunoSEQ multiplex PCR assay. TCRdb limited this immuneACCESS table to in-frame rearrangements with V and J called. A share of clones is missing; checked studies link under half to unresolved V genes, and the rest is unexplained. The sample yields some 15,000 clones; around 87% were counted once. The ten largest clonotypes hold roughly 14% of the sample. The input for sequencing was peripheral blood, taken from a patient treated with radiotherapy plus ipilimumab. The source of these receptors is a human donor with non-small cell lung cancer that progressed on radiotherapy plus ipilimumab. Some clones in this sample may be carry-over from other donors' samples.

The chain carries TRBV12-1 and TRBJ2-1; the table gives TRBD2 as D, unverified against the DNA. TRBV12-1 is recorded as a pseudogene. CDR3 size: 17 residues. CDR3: CASSFAASRSSYNEQFF. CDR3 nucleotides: TGTGCCAGCAGCTTTGCGGCTAGTCGGAGCTCCTACAATGAGCAGTTCTTC.

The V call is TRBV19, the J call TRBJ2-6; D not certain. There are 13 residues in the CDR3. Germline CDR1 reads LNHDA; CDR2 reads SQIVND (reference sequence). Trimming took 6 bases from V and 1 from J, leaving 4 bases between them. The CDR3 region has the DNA TGTGCCAGTAGCCTTTCTGGGGCCAACGTCCTGACTTTC. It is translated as CASSLSGANVLTF.

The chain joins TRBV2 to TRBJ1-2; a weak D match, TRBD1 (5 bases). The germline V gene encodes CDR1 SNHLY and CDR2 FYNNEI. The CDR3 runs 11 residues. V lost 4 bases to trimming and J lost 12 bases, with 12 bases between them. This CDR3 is CASSVGGDNTF. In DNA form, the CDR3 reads TGTGCCAGCAGTGTTGGGGGGGATAACACCTTC.

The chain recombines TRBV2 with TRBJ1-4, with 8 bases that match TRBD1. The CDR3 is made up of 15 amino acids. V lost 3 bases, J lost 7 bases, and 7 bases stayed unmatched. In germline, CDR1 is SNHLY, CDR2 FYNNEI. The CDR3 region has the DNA TGTGCCAGCAGTGACGGACAGGGACCTGGTGAAAAACTGTTTTTT. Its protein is CASSDGQGPGEKLFF.

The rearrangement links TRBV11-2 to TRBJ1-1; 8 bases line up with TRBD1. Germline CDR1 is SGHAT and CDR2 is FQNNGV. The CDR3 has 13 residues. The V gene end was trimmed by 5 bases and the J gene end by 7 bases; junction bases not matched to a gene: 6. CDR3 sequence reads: CASSAGTGVEAFF. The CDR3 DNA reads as TGTGCCAGCAGCGCGGGGACAGGTGTTGAAGCTTTCTTT.

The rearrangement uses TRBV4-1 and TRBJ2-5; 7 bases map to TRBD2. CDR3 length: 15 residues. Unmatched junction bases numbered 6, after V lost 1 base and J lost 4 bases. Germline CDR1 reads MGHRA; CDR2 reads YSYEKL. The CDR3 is CASSQVVASGETQYF. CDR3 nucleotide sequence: TGCGCCAGCAGCCAAGTCGTAGCTAGCGGAGAGACCCAGTACTTC.

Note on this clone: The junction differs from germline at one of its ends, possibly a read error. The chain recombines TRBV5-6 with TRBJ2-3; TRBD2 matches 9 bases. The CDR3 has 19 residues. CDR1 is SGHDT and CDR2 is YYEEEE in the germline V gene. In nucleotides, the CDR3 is TGTGCCAGCAGCTTGGTTGGCGGGGGGGCCATTAGTGTCACAAATACGCAGTATTTT. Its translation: CASSLVGGGAISVTNTQYF.

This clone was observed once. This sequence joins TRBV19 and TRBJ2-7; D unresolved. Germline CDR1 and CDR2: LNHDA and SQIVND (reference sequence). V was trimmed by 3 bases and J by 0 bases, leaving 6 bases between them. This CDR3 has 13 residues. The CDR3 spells CASSIGDSYEQYF. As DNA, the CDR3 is TGTGCCAGTAGTATCGGTGACTCCTACGAGCAGTACTTC.

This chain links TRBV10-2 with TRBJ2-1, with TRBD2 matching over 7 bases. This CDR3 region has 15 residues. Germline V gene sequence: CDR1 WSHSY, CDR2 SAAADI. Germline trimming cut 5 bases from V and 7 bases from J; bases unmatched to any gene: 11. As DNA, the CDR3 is TGCGCCAGCAGTATCGCGGGAGTCTTGTGGAATGAGCAGTTCTTC. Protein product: CASSIAGVLWNEQFF.

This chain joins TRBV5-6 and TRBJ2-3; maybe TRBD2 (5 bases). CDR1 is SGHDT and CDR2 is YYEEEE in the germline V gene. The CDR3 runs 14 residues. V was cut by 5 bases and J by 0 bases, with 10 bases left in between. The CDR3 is CASRRRSSTDTQYF. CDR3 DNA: TGTGCCAGCAGGAGGAGGTCTAGCACAGATACGCAGTATTTT. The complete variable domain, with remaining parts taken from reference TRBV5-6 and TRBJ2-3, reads DAGVTQSPTHLIKTRGQQVTLRCSPKSGHDTVSWYQQALGQGPQFIFQYYEEEERQRGNFPDRFSGHQFPNYSSELNVNALLLGDSALYLCASRRRSSTDTQYFGPGTRLTVL.

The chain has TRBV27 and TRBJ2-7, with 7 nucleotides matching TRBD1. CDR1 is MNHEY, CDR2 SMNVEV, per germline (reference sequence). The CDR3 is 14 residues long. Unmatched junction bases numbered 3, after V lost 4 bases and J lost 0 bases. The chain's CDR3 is CASSWGQHSYEQYF. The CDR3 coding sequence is TGTGCCAGCAGTTGGGGACAGCACTCCTACGAGCAGTACTTC.

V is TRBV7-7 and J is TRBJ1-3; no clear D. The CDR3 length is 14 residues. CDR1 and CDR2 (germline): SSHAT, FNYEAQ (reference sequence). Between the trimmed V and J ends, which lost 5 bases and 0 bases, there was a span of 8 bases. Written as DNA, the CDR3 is TGTGCCAGCAGCCCCGACATCTCTGGAAACACCATATATTTT. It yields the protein CASSPDISGNTIYF.

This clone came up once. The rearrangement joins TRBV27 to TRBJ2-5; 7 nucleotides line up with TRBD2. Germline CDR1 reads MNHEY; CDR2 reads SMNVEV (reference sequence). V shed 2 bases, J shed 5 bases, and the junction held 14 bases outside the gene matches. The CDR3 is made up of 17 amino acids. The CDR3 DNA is TGTGCCAGCAGTTTAGGCCCCTCCCAGCGGGGTACGGAGACCCAGTACTTC. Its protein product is CASSLGPSQRGTETQYF.

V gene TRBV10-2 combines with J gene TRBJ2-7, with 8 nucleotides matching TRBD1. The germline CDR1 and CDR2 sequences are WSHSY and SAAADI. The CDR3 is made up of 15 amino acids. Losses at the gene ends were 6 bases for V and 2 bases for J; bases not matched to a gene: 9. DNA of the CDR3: TGCGCCAGCAGCCTGGACAGGGAGGATACCTACGAGCAGTACTTC. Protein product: CASSLDREDTYEQYF.

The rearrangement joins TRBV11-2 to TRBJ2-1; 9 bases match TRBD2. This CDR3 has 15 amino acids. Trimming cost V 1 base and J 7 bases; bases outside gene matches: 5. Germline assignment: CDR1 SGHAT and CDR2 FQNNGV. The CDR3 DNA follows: TGTGCCAGCAGCTTAGTTAGCGGGAGTGTGAATGAGCAGTTCTTC. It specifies CASSLVSGSVNEQFF. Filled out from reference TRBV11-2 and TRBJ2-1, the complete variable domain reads EAGVAQSPRYKIIEKRQSVAFWCNPISGHATLYWYQQILGQGPKLLIQFQNNGVVDDSQLPKDRFSAERLKGVDSTLKIQPAKLEDSAVYLCASSLVSGSVNEQFFGPGTRLTVL.

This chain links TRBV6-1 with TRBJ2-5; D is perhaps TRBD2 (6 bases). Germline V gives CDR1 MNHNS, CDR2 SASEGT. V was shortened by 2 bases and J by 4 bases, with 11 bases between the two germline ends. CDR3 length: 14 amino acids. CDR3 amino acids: CASSEMGRPETQYF. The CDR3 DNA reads TGTGCCAGCAGTGAAATGGGGAGGCCAGAGACCCAGTACTTC.

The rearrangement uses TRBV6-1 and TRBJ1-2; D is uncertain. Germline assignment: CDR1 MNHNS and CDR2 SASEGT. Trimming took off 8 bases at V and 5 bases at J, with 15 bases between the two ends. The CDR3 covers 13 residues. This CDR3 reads CASLPRGVYGYTF. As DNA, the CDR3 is TGTGCCAGCCTTCCTCGGGGTGTATATGGCTACACCTTC.

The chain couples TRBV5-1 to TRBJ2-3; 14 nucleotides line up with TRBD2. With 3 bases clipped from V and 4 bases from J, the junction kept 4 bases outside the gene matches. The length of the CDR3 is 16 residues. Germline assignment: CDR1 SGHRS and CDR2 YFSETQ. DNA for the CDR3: TGCGCCAGCAGCTCCCTGACTAGCGGGGGGGCAGATACGCAGTATTTT. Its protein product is CASSSLTSGGADTQYF.

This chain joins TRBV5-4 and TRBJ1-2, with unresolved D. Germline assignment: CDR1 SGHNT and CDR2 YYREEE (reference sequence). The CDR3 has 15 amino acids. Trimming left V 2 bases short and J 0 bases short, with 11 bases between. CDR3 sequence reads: CASSFLTKSNYGYTF. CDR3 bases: TGTGCCAGCAGCTTTCTCACAAAATCTAACTATGGCTACACCTTC.

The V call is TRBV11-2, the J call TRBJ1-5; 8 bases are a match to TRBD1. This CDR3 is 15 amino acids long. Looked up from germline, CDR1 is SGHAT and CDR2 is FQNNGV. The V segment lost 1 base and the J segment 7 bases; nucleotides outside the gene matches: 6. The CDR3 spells CASSLGAGGVQPQHF. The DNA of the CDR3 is TGTGCCAGCAGCTTAGGTGCAGGGGGCGTACAGCCCCAGCATTTT.

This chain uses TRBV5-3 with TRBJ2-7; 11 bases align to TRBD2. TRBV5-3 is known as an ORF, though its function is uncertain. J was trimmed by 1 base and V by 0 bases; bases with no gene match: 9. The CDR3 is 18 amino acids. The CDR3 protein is CARSLVIGTSGNSYEQYF. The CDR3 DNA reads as TGTGCCAGAAGCTTGGTGATCGGGACTAGCGGTAATTCCTACGAGCAGTACTTC.

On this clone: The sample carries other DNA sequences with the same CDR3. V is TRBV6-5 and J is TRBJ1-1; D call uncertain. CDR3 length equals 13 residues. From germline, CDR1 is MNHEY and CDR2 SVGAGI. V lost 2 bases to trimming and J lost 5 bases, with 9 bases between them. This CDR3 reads CASSYGRRTEAFF. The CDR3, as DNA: TGTGCCAGCAGTTACGGGCGTAGGACTGAAGCTTTCTTT.

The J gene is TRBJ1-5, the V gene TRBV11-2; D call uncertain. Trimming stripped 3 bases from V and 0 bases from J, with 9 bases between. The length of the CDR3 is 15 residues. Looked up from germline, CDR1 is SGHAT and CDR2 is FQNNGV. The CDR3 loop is CASSLTGNSNQPQHF. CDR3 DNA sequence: TGTGCCAGCAGCTTGACTGGAAATAGCAATCAGCCCCAGCATTTT. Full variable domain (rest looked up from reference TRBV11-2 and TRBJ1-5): EAGVAQSPRYKIIEKRQSVAFWCNPISGHATLYWYQQILGQGPKLLIQFQNNGVVDDSQLPKDRFSAERLKGVDSTLKIQPAKLEDSAVYLCASSLTGNSNQPQHFGDGTRLSIL.

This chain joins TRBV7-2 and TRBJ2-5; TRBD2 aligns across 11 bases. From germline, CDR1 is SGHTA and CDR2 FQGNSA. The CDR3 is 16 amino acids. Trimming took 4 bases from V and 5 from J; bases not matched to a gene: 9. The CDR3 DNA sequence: TGTGCCAGCAGCTCGGGGGGACTAGCGGAGGTGGAGACCCAGTACTTC. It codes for CASSSGGLAEVETQYF.